Below, 17 T cell receptor beta chains from the same sample are listed, as sequenced in a study of cytomegalovirus exposure and HLA in healthy donors. The PCR ran on 60 Vbeta and 13 Jbeta primers. Here immunoSEQ multiplex PCR was the method, and the copy in TCRdb shows in-frame clones only, minus some. This listing includes 80,000 to 95,000 clones. Input material: PBMCs. The receptors originated from a woman in her twenties or thirties in good health and CMV-seronegative.

The chain recombines TRBV19 with TRBJ2-5; D perhaps matches TRBD2 (7 bases). The germline V gene has CDR1 LNHDA and CDR2 SQIVND (reference sequence). The length of the CDR3 is 14 residues. Deletions cut 2 bases from V and 1 base from J, with 8 bases between. CDR3 residues: CASSIRGGQETQYF. In DNA, the CDR3 is TGTGCCAGTAGTATAAGGGGGGGCCAAGAGACCCAGTACTTC.

V is TRBV30 and J is TRBJ1-1, with D possibly TRBD1 on 5 matching bases. Trimming pared 7 bases from V and 1 base from J, leaving 13 bases between. Germline CDR1 is GTSNPN and CDR2 is SVGIG (reference sequence). This CDR3 region has 13 residues. The CDR3 loop reads CAFARGTNTEAFF. The CDR3 nucleotides read TGTGCCTTCGCGCGGGGGACGAACACTGAAGCTTTCTTT.

The chain joins TRBV5-1 to TRBJ1-2, with 7 nucleotides matching TRBD1. The CDR3 loop spans 14 amino acids. Germline lookup yields CDR1 SGHRS and CDR2 YFSETQ. V shed 5 bases, J shed 6 bases, and the junction held 10 bases outside the gene matches. The CDR3 DNA is TGCGCCAGCAGGGGACAGATCTCTGGGAATGGCTACACCTTC. Translating gives CASRGQISGNGYTF. The full variable domain, rest sourced from reference TRBV5-1 and TRBJ1-2, is KAGVTQTPRYLIKTRGQQVTLSCSPISGHRSVSWYQQTPGQGLQFLFEYFSETQRNKGNFPGRFSGRQFSNSRSEMNVSTLELGDSALYLCASRGQISGNGYTFGSGTRLTVV.

This chain joins TRBV4-1 and TRBJ2-7; 12 bases match TRBD2. Germline CDR1 reads MGHRA; CDR2 reads YSYEKL. The V and J ends lost 5 bases and 2 bases, in that order; junction bases with no gene match: 4. This CDR3 has 15 amino acids. CDR3 in DNA: TGCGCCAGCAGCACTAGACTAGCGGGAGCCTACGAGCAGTACTTC. The encoded protein is CASSTRLAGAYEQYF.

The chain is built from TRBV27 and TRBJ2-2; the D is unclear. Germline V gene data show CDR1 as MNHEY and CDR2 as SMNVEV (reference sequence). Trimming stripped 6 bases from V and 0 bases from J, with 8 bases between. The CDR3 has 14 amino acids. The CDR3 DNA reads as TGTGCCAGCAGGAGAAGAACGAACACCGGGGAGCTGTTTTTT. Translation: CASRRRTNTGELFF.

The V and J genes are TRBV7-8 and TRBJ2-7; D might be TRBD1 (5 bases). The germline V and J ends were trimmed by 2 bases and 2 bases, with 10 bases remaining between them. Germline V gene data show CDR1 as SGHVS and CDR2 as FQNEAQ. The CDR3 is made up of 14 amino acids. The CDR3 DNA is TGTGCCAGCAGCTTACAGGTACAGGCCTACGAGCAGTACTTC. Its protein product is CASSLQVQAYEQYF.

The genes are TRBV19 and TRBJ2-7; 9 nucleotides align to TRBD1. V gave up 5 bases and J gave up 0 bases; unmatched junction bases: 2. CDR1 LNHDA and CDR2 SQIVND come from the germline V gene (reference sequence). The CDR3 length is 14 residues. In nucleotides, the CDR3 is TGTGCCAGTAGTCCGACAGGGGGCTCCTACGAGCAGTACTTC. Translated, it gives CASSPTGGSYEQYF.

V and J are TRBV15 and TRBJ2-3, with 8 bases identical to TRBD2. The CDR3 has 14 residues. Germline V gives CDR1 LNHNV, CDR2 YYDKDF (reference sequence). V gave up 6 bases and J gave up 2 bases; unmatched junction bases: 4. The CDR3 sequence: CATSSGGATDTQYF. CDR3 DNA sequence: TGTGCCACCAGTTCGGGGGGGGCCACAGATACGCAGTATTTT.

The genes are TRBV30 and TRBJ2-3, with D perhaps TRBD1 (5 bases). V was shortened by 2 bases and J by 1 base, with 10 bases between the two germline ends. Germline lookup yields CDR1 GTSNPN and CDR2 SVGIG (reference sequence). This CDR3 region has 14 residues. The CDR3 sequence is CAWSLGARTDTQYF. The CDR3 DNA reads as TGTGCCTGGAGTTTAGGGGCGCGCACAGATACGCAGTATTTT.

V usage is TRBV19 and J usage is TRBJ2-5; unclear D gene. Looked up from germline, CDR1 is LNHDA and CDR2 is SQIVND (reference sequence). The germline V and J ends were trimmed by 3 bases and 5 bases, with 10 bases remaining between them. CDR3 length: 13 residues. CDR3 in DNA: TGTGCCAGTAGTATTGAGCCTCGGGAGACCCAGTACTTC. This translates into CASSIEPRETQYF.

V usage is TRBV2 and J usage is TRBJ2-2, with TRBD1 matching over 7 bases. In germline, CDR1 is SNHLY, CDR2 FYNNEI. The V segment lost 5 bases and the J segment 3 bases; nucleotides outside the gene matches: 3. The length of the CDR3 is 14 residues. DNA of the CDR3: TGTGCCAGCAGTAGGGACAGAGACACCGGGGAGCTGTTTTTT. It translates to CASSRDRDTGELFF.

The V and J genes are TRBV6-5 and TRBJ1-4; the D is unclear. Trimming shortened V by 6 bases and J by 0 bases, and 8 bases separated the two germline ends. The V gene's germline CDR1 is MNHEY and CDR2 SVGAGI. This CDR3 region has 14 residues. CDR3 protein: CASRPTATNEKLFF. CDR3 coding DNA: TGTGCCAGCAGACCAACAGCAACTAATGAAAAACTGTTTTTT.

The chain joins TRBV19 to TRBJ1-1; D gene ambiguous. V lost 1 base, J lost 7 bases, and 10 bases lay in between. CDR1 and CDR2 (germline): LNHDA, SQIVND (reference sequence). The CDR3 contains 13 residues. CDR3 region: CASSIALTSEAFF. In DNA, the CDR3 is TGTGCCAGTAGTATAGCCCTGACTAGTGAAGCTTTCTTT.

This chain joins TRBV6-1 and TRBJ2-7; TRBD1 agrees at 11 bases. Germline lookup yields CDR1 MNHNS and CDR2 SASEGT. The CDR3 has 15 residues. The ends lost 3 bases at V and 9 bases at J; junction bases unmatched: 10. As DNA, the CDR3 is TGTGCCAGCAGTGATCGGACAGGGGGCCTCCCGGGGCAGTACTTC. Its translation: CASSDRTGGLPGQYF.

This sequence joins TRBV29-1 and TRBJ2-2, with 7 bases identical to TRBD1. Unmatched junction bases numbered 4, after V lost 7 bases and J lost 2 bases. In germline, CDR1 is SQVTM, CDR2 ANQGSEA. The CDR3 is 13 residues long. The CDR3 loop reads CSAGTDNTGELFF. The CDR3 nucleotides read TGCAGCGCGGGGACAGACAACACCGGGGAGCTGTTTTTT.

The V call is TRBV5-4, the J call TRBJ1-1; D call uncertain. Germline assignment: CDR1 SGHNT and CDR2 YYREEE (reference sequence). This CDR3 spans 11 amino acids. The V end was cut by 4 bases, the J end by 10 bases, with 11 bases between. CDR3 DNA sequence: TGTGCCAGCAGCCACGATGGGCGAGCTTTCTTT. Translated, it gives CASSHDGRAFF.

The chain joins TRBV2 to TRBJ2-2; D uncertain. CDR1 is SNHLY and CDR2 is FYNNEI in the germline V gene. The CDR3 has 14 residues. V lost 4 bases to trimming and J lost 7 bases, with 13 bases between them. The chain's CDR3 is CASSVLGARGELFF. CDR3 bases: TGTGCCAGCAGTGTTCTCGGTGCCCGCGGGGAGCTGTTTTTT.